The 10 T cell receptor beta chains presented below share a single source sample, sequenced in a study of siplizumab effects on memory and regulatory T cells. Researchers cocultured the mixed lymphocyte reaction cells at 37°C for around 6 days. These receptors are not linked to any known antigen. Sequencing was performed with immunoSEQ multiplex PCR; in TCRdb, only in-frame clones are kept and a portion is missing. Of about 9,900 clones in the sample, more than 35% were seen once. Sequences were obtained from CFSE-low (dividing) CD4+ T cells sorted from an allogeneic mixed lymphocyte reaction. The receptors shown here come from a human donor in good health; the cells came from an allogeneic mixed lymphocyte reaction.

The chain joins TRBV27 to TRBJ2-7; 7 bases are shared with TRBD1. Germline V gives CDR1 MNHEY, CDR2 SMNVEV (reference sequence). The CDR3 totals 13 residues. Trimming cost V 3 bases and J 1 base; bases outside gene matches: 0. The CDR3 loop reads CASSFRGSYEQYF. In DNA, the CDR3 is TGTGCCAGCAGTTTCAGGGGGTCCTACGAGCAGTACTTC.

V usage is TRBV6-1 and J usage is TRBJ2-5, with 7 bases fitting TRBD2. Trimming cost V 6 bases and J 5 bases; bases outside gene matches: 6. CDR3 length equals 13 residues. Germline CDR1 is MNHNS and CDR2 is SASEGT. CDR3 region: CASSSGGVETQYF. The CDR3 nucleotides read TGTGCCAGCAGCTCGGGGGGAGTTGAGACCCAGTACTTC.

In its sample, this clone ranks as medium-sized. V is TRBV5-1 and J is TRBJ2-2; weak D call: TRBD2 (6 bases). Trimming cost V 4 bases and J 7 bases, with 20 bases left between them. This CDR3 has 16 residues. Looked up from germline, CDR1 is SGHRS and CDR2 is YFSETQ. The CDR3 sequence: CASSPLGFRGNGELFF. The CDR3 DNA follows: TGCGCCAGCAGCCCATTAGGCTTTCGCGGGAACGGGGAGCTGTTTTTT. The full variable domain, completed using reference TRBV5-1 and TRBJ2-2, is KAGVTQTPRYLIKTRGQQVTLSCSPISGHRSVSWYQQTPGQGLQFLFEYFSETQRNKGNFPGRFSGRQFSNSRSEMNVSTLELGDSALYLCASSPLGFRGNGELFFGEGSRLTVL.

The rearrangement joins TRBV11-2 to TRBJ1-5, with 9 nucleotides matching TRBD1. V trimming: 1 base; J trimming: 6 bases; junction bases outside the gene matches: 1. Germline V gene lookup returns CDR1 SGHAT and CDR2 FQNNGV. CDR3 length: 14 amino acids. Here the CDR3 reads CASSLVGQGQPQHF. In DNA, the CDR3 is TGTGCCAGCAGCTTAGTGGGACAGGGTCAGCCCCAGCATTTT.

This chain uses TRBV6-1 with TRBJ1-5; D unclear. This CDR3 is built from 16 residues. Per germline, CDR1 MNHNS and CDR2 SASEGT. V lost 1 base and J lost 0, with 10 bases in between. The CDR3 spells CASSEEASYSNQPQHF. The CDR3 coding sequence is TGTGCCAGCAGTGAAGAGGCCTCATATAGCAATCAGCCCCAGCATTTT.

This clone was counted only a few times. The chain is built from TRBV19 and TRBJ1-2, with 8 bases matching TRBD1. CDR1 LNHDA and CDR2 SQIVND come from the germline V gene (reference sequence). The J segment lost 10 bases and the V segment lost 4 bases, leaving 8 bases of the junction unmatched. CDR3 size: 13 residues. CDR3 bases: TGTGCCAGTAGTAGGGACAGGCTGGACTCCTACACCTTC. Translating gives CASSRDRLDSYTF. The variable domain in full, with the rest retrieved from reference TRBV19 and TRBJ1-2, is DGGITQSPKYLFRKEGQNVTLSCEQNLNHDAMYWYRQDPGQGLRLIYYSQIVNDFQKGDIAEGYSVSREKKESFPLTVTSAQKNPTAFYLCASSRDRLDSYTFGSGTRLTVV.

The chain carries TRBV9 and TRBJ2-4; 11 bases map to TRBD1. With V trimmed by 3 bases and J by 3 bases, 8 bases remained unmatched. The V gene's germline CDR1 is SGDLS and CDR2 YYNGEE. The CDR3 has 17 amino acids. The CDR3 sequence is CASSEAGDRGIKNIQYF. The CDR3 DNA sequence: TGTGCCAGCAGCGAAGCGGGGGACAGGGGGATCAAAAACATTCAGTACTTC.

This clone came up once. An end of the junction does not agree with germline; a read error may underlie this. CDR3 coding DNA: TGTGCCAGCAGTTTAAGTAGATACGGGCAGTACTTC. It encodes CASSLSRYGQYF. The chain carries TRBV28 and TRBJ2-7; no definite D call. This CDR3 has 12 amino acids. The germline CDR1 and CDR2 sequences are MDHEN and SYDVKM.

This rearrangement joins TRBV20-1 to TRBJ1-2, with TRBD1 as a possible D gene (5 bases). The germline V and J ends were trimmed by 7 bases and 10 bases, with 16 bases remaining between them. This CDR3 is built from 11 residues. Per the germline V gene, CDR1 is DFQATT and CDR2 is SNEGSKA (reference sequence). CDR3 loop: CSVNQMTVYTF. CDR3 nucleotides: TGCAGTGTTAACCAGATGACAGTCTACACCTTC.

This clone ranks as medium-sized. V gene TRBV5-1 combines with J gene TRBJ1-1; D not resolved. V lost 2 bases and J lost 1, with 6 bases in between. The length of the CDR3 is 13 residues. From germline, CDR1 is SGHRS and CDR2 YFSETQ. The CDR3 bases are TGCGCCAGCAGCTTTAACCAGAACACTGAAGCTTTCTTT. As protein: CASSFNQNTEAFF.